These T cell receptor beta chains were read from a single sample in a study of regulatory T cells in long-lasting Graves disease. TCRdb re-derived calls from the multiplex PCR reads in MiXCR, one entry per CDR3 protein. The sample carries hundreds of thousands of distinct CDR3 sequences, under 20% recorded once. A further study also used this sample, focusing on T cells in Graves' hyperthyroidism and ophthalmopathy.

This specimen was peripheral blood mononuclear cells (PBMCs), taken at new diagnosis, from a patient treated with antithyroid drugs. The source is a woman aged 25 to 39 with Graves disease. Each CDR3 is given with its conserved first and last residue. Each record gives: D gene, clone size, V gene, CDR3 length, J gene, CDR3 protein, CDR3 DNA. D genes are given only for firm matches. Clone sizes are given selectively: once, few, many, or a class where the clone is expanded.

D: TRBD1; size: few; V: TRBV9; length: 14; J: TRBJ1-6; CDR3: CASSETGGNSPLHF; DNA: TGTGCCAGCAGCGAGACAGGGGGTAATTCACCCCTCCACTTT
D: TRBD1; size: many; V: TRBV19; length: 14; J: TRBJ1-5; CDR3: CASSTGGGNQPQHF; DNA: TGTGCCAGTAGTACAGGGGGCGGCAATCAGCCCCAGCATTTT
D: -; size: -; V: TRBV7-2; length: 15; J: TRBJ1-3; CDR3: CASSIIRVAGNTIYF; DNA: TGTGCCAGCAGCATTATCCGGGTAGCTGGAAACACCATATATTTT
D: -; size: -; V: TRBV27; length: 14; J: TRBJ2-5; CDR3: CASSLSPGTQTQYF; DNA: TGTGCCAGCAGTTTATCCCCAGGGACCCAGACCCAGTACTTC
D: TRBD1; size: many; V: TRBV10-2; length: 15; J: TRBJ2-3; CDR3: CASTARQGAADTQYF; DNA: TGCGCCAGCACCGCCAGACAGGGGGCTGCAGATACGCAGTATTTT
D: TRBD2; size: many; V: TRBV6-2/TRBV6-3; length: 17; J: TRBJ2-1; CDR3: CASSWGTSGTPYNEQFF; DNA: TGTGCCAGCAGTTGGGGGACTAGCGGGACCCCCTACAATGAGCAGTTCTTC
D: TRBD2; size: many; V: TRBV2; length: 16; J: TRBJ2-2; CDR3: CASSEEGGSWAGELFF; DNA: TGTGCCAGCAGTGAAGAAGGCGGGAGCTGGGCCGGGGAGCTGTTTTTT
D: -; size: few; V: TRBV7-2; length: 16; J: TRBJ2-1; CDR3: CASSLAPPGPLNEQFF; DNA: TGTGCCAGCAGCTTAGCGCCTCCGGGACCGCTAAATGAGCAGTTCTTC
D: -; size: few; V: TRBV30; length: 14; J: TRBJ2-1; CDR3: CAWSKGGATGEQFF; DNA: TGTGCCTGGAGTAAAGGGGGTGCCACGGGGGAGCAGTTCTTC
D: -; size: many; V: TRBV20-1; length: 12; J: TRBJ1-2; CDR3: CSASGQIYGYTF; DNA: TGCAGTGCTAGCGGACAGATCTATGGCTACACCTTC
D: TRBD2; size: many; V: TRBV7-9; length: 14; J: TRBJ2-7; CDR3: CASSYPSGKNEQYF; DNA: TGTGCCAGCAGTTACCCTAGCGGGAAGAACGAGCAGTACTTC
D: -; size: many; V: TRBV12-3/TRBV12-4; length: 13; J: TRBJ2-5; CDR3: CASSLAGGETQYF; DNA: TGTGCCAGCAGCCTGGCTGGGGGGGAGACCCAGTACTTC
D: -; size: many; V: TRBV20-1; length: 12; J: TRBJ1-4; CDR3: CSATSYREKLFF; DNA: TGCAGTGCGACGTCGTATAGAGAAAAACTGTTTTTT
D: TRBD1; size: few; V: TRBV27; length: 16; J: TRBJ2-5; CDR3: CASSWGTGTSQETQYF; DNA: TGTGCCAGCAGTTGGGGGACAGGGACATCCCAAGAGACCCAGTACTTC
D: -; size: many; V: TRBV28; length: 19; J: TRBJ1-1; CDR3: CASISGSGRWGYVNTEAFF; DNA: TGTGCCAGCATCTCAGGGTCGGGACGGTGGGGTTACGTGAACACTGAAGCTTTCTTT
D: TRBD2; size: few; V: TRBV4-1; length: 14; J: TRBJ2-3; CDR3: CASSFSGTTDTQYF; DNA: TGCGCCAGCAGTTTTAGCGGGACCACAGATACGCAGTATTTT
D: TRBD2; size: -; V: TRBV5-1; length: 15; J: TRBJ2-5; CDR3: CASSLTSGQSGTQYF; DNA: TGCGCCAGCAGCTTGACTAGCGGCCAATCCGGGACCCAGTACTTC
D: TRBD2; size: -; V: TRBV2; length: 14; J: TRBJ2-2; CDR3: CASVLAGYTGELFF; DNA: TGTGCCAGTGTACTAGCGGGGTACACCGGGGAGCTGTTTTTT
D: -; size: few; V: TRBV19; length: 14; J: TRBJ2-1; CDR3: CASSDLVAYNEQFF; DNA: TGTGCCAGTAGCGACCTAGTAGCCTACAATGAGCAGTTCTTC
D: TRBD2; size: few; V: TRBV27; length: 15; J: TRBJ2-1; CDR3: CASSNERETGNEQFF; DNA: TGTGCCAGCAGTAACGAGCGGGAGACGGGAAATGAGCAGTTCTTC
D: -; size: few; V: TRBV7-2; length: 16; J: TRBJ2-6; CDR3: CASSLATSSGANVLTF; DNA: TGTGCCAGCAGCTTAGCTACTAGCTCTGGGGCCAACGTCCTGACTTTC
D: TRBD2; size: many; V: TRBV7-9; length: 16; J: TRBJ2-5; CDR3: CASSTRTSGEQETQYF; DNA: TGTGCCAGCAGCACGAGGACTAGCGGAGAACAAGAGACCCAGTACTTC
D: -; size: few; V: TRBV20-1; length: 11; J: TRBJ2-4; CDR3: CSAPGGRIQYF; DNA: TGCAGTGCTCCCGGAGGGAGGATTCAGTACTTC
D: TRBD2; size: many; V: TRBV12-3/TRBV12-4; length: 16; J: TRBJ2-3; CDR3: CASSRGLAGVSDTQYF; DNA: TGTGCCAGCAGCCGGGGACTAGCGGGAGTATCAGATACGCAGTATTTT
D: TRBD1; size: many; V: TRBV28; length: 16; J: TRBJ2-2; CDR3: CASSLGTGVGTGELFF; DNA: TGTGCCAGCAGTTTAGGGACAGGGGTTGGCACCGGGGAGCTGTTTTTT
D: -; size: many; V: TRBV12-5; length: 18; J: TRBJ2-2; CDR3: CASGLAPATGSNTGELFF; DNA: TGTGCTAGTGGTTTGGCCCCTGCGACAGGATCAAACACCGGGGAGCTGTTTTTT
D: -; size: many; V: TRBV28; length: 17; J: TRBJ1-5; CDR3: CASSRLTLRDGNQPQHF; DNA: TGTGCCAGCAGTCGACTTACATTGAGGGATGGCAATCAGCCCCAGCATTTT
D: -; size: -; V: TRBV6-5; length: 16; J: TRBJ2-2; CDR3: CASSLRSGTNTGELFF; DNA: TGTGCCAGCAGTTTAAGAAGCGGCACGAACACCGGGGAGCTGTTTTTT
D: -; size: many; V: TRBV5-1; length: 16; J: TRBJ2-3; CDR3: CASSLISGSTTDTQYF; DNA: TGCGCCAGCAGCTTGATTTCAGGGTCCACCACAGATACGCAGTATTTT
D: -; size: many; V: TRBV5-1; length: 14; J: TRBJ2-1; CDR3: CASSSLLPGYEQFF; DNA: TGCGCCAGCAGCTCCCTACTCCCCGGATACGAGCAGTTCTTC
D: -; size: many; V: TRBV2; length: 14; J: TRBJ1-5; CDR3: CASSGVGANQPQHF; DNA: TGTGCCAGCAGTGGGGTCGGGGCAAATCAGCCCCAGCATTTT
D: -; size: few; V: TRBV20-1; length: 14; J: TRBJ2-2; CDR3: CSALRDPRTGELFF; DNA: TGCAGTGCTCTAAGGGACCCGAGGACCGGGGAGCTGTTTTTT
D: -; size: many; V: TRBV6-2/TRBV6-3; length: 15; J: TRBJ2-7; CDR3: CASSGGRGSHYEQYF; DNA: TGTGCCAGCAGTGGGGGACGGGGGTCACACTACGAGCAGTACTTC
D: TRBD1; size: many; V: TRBV20-1; length: 13; J: TRBJ2-7; CDR3: CSARGDRGYEQYF; DNA: TGCAGTGCTAGAGGGGACAGGGGTTACGAGCAGTACTTC
D: -; size: many; V: TRBV12-3/TRBV12-4; length: 16; J: TRBJ1-5; CDR3: CASSLMADYSNQPQHF; DNA: TGTGCCAGCAGTTTAATGGCGGACTATAGCAATCAGCCCCAGCATTTT
D: -; size: -; V: TRBV5-1; length: 14; J: TRBJ1-4; CDR3: CASSRVATNEKLFF; DNA: TGCGCCAGCAGCCGAGTTGCAACTAATGAAAAACTGTTTTTT
D: -; size: few; V: TRBV28; length: 13; J: TRBJ1-2; CDR3: CASSSGRPYGYTF; DNA: TGTGCCAGCAGCTCCGGCAGACCCTATGGCTACACCTTC
D: -; size: many; V: TRBV3-1; length: 14; J: TRBJ1-2; CDR3: CASSLTDRAYGYTF; DNA: TGTGCCAGCAGCCTGACCGACCGAGCCTATGGCTACACCTTC
D: -; size: many; V: TRBV29-1; length: 10; J: TRBJ1-1; CDR3: CSVAGQEAFF; DNA: TGCAGCGTTGCTGGACAGGAAGCTTTCTTT
D: -; size: -; V: TRBV20-1; length: 15; J: TRBJ1-5; CDR3: CSAPVGPGIYQPQHF; DNA: TGCAGTGCTCCGGTGGGACCGGGGATATATCAGCCCCAGCATTTT
D: -; size: many; V: TRBV2; length: 13; J: TRBJ2-1; CDR3: CASSDLSAFEQFF; DNA: TGTGCCAGCAGTGATCTCTCCGCCTTTGAGCAGTTCTTC
D: TRBD2; size: -; V: TRBV6-1; length: 16; J: TRBJ2-1; CDR3: CASTGGRLAGVNEQFF; DNA: TGTGCCAGCACCGGAGGAAGACTAGCGGGAGTCAATGAGCAGTTCTTC
D: TRBD2; size: -; V: TRBV9; length: 17; J: TRBJ2-3; CDR3: CASSARGGSGRVDTQYF; DNA: TGTGCCAGCAGCGCGCGGGGTGGTAGCGGGAGGGTAGATACGCAGTATTTT